This TCR beta chain was obtained from a study of T cells in localized non-small cell lung cancer. Study-level results: Because only a single region of the tumor was sequenced, heterogeneity remains possible. Among the top 100 tumor clones, a median around 57 appeared in adjacent lung. The study linked higher blood T cell density to longer overall survival.

In regard to this clone: The target antigen is unknown.

Germline CDR1 and CDR2: MNHEY and SMNVEV (reference sequence). Trimming removed 8 bases from V and 11 bases from J; junction bases left unmatched: 8. The CDR3 length is 13 residues. TCRdb keeps only in-frame clones here, not all; method: immunoSEQ multiplex PCR. The sample lists tens of thousands of clones; about four fifths were seen once. The clonotype originates from a man aged 35-75 years with stage I lung adenocarcinoma. The chain recombines TRBV27 with TRBJ2-1; TRBD2 aligns across 11 bases. Here the sequenced sample was peripheral blood, taken before any cancer treatment. CDR3 region: CASRTSGSPKQFF. Here the CDR3 DNA reads TGTGCCAGCCGCACTAGCGGGAGCCCGAAGCAGTTCTTC.